A selection of T cell receptor beta chains follows, all from one sample in a study of CD4 T cells in relation to SARS-CoV-2 and coronaviruses. These TCRs are of unknown antigen specificity. This table comes from immunoSEQ multiplex PCR, and its TCRdb copy is limited to in-frame clones, with some not included. The repertoire consists of under 25,000 clones, with over 60% occurring once and the leading ten covering 21%. What was sequenced was CD4+ T cells from PBMCs, cultured in vitro. The receptors were sampled from a human donor in good health. Each CDR3 is given with its conserved first and last residue. The order of the fields is D gene, J gene, CDR3 length, V gene, CDR3 protein. A D gene is named only where the DNA matches it firmly.

D gene: TRBD2
J gene: TRBJ2-3
CDR3 length: 15
V gene: TRBV5-1
CDR3 protein: CASSLGSGSTDTQYF

D gene: -
J gene: TRBJ2-1
CDR3 length: 14
V gene: TRBV29-1
CDR3 protein: CSVEDRTDYNEQFF

D gene: -
J gene: TRBJ2-2
CDR3 length: 13
V gene: TRBV7-6
CDR3 protein: CASSLVRGGELFF

D gene: -
J gene: TRBJ1-1
CDR3 length: 11
V gene: TRBV6-2/TRBV6-3
CDR3 protein: CASSYGGKAFF

D gene: TRBD2
J gene: TRBJ2-1
CDR3 length: 18
V gene: TRBV29-1
CDR3 protein: CSVLGDSRGSGRAGEQFF

D gene: -
J gene: TRBJ1-2
CDR3 length: 15
V gene: TRBV19
CDR3 protein: CASTYALRGDYGYTF

D gene: TRBD1
J gene: TRBJ2-2
CDR3 length: 16
V gene: TRBV19
CDR3 protein: CASSIDRGRDTGELFF

D gene: -
J gene: TRBJ1-2
CDR3 length: 15
V gene: TRBV18
CDR3 protein: CASSPPGGPGYGYTF

D gene: -
J gene: TRBJ1-5
CDR3 length: 20
V gene: TRBV12-2
CDR3 protein: CASRLARGGKGTYSNQPQHF

D gene: -
J gene: TRBJ2-7
CDR3 length: 13
V gene: TRBV7-9
CDR3 protein: CASRTGATDEQYF

D gene: TRBD2
J gene: TRBJ2-1
CDR3 length: 15
V gene: TRBV9
CDR3 protein: CASSTRLAGGGEQFF

D gene: -
J gene: TRBJ1-5
CDR3 length: 14
V gene: TRBV6-5
CDR3 protein: CASNLGSGGQPQHF

D gene: TRBD1
J gene: TRBJ2-7
CDR3 length: 15
V gene: TRBV7-9
CDR3 protein: CASSPRGTGIHEQYF

D gene: -
J gene: TRBJ1-1
CDR3 length: 16
V gene: TRBV9
CDR3 protein: CASSTRWSASSTEAFF

D gene: TRBD2
J gene: TRBJ2-3
CDR3 length: 15
V gene: TRBV19
CDR3 protein: CASSIQAGGPDTQYF

D gene: -
J gene: TRBJ1-2
CDR3 length: 13
V gene: TRBV29-1
CDR3 protein: CSVGGGRDYGYTF

D gene: -
J gene: TRBJ2-1
CDR3 length: 17
V gene: TRBV6-2/TRBV6-3
CDR3 protein: CASSYSRERSSYNEQFF

D gene: TRBD1
J gene: TRBJ2-3
CDR3 length: 17
V gene: TRBV5-8
CDR3 protein: CASSLRQGAVGTDTQYF

D gene: -
J gene: TRBJ2-3
CDR3 length: 13
V gene: TRBV29-1
CDR3 protein: CSVASQAADTQYF

D gene: -
J gene: TRBJ1-1
CDR3 length: 14
V gene: TRBV10-3
CDR3 protein: CAISKTRPSTEAFF